This TCR beta chain was found in a study of shared clonotypes between healthy human individuals. Study results and limitations: Having only a few donors restricted how much genetic and exposure-history diversity was captured.

In regard to this clone: Its antigen is unknown. A far larger clone lies a single base away; this is likely a read error. Distinct nucleotide sequences in the sample also encode this CDR3.

The CDR3 sequence is 12 residues long. Trimming left V 1 base short and J 0 bases short, with 1 base between. The germline V gene has CDR1 SGHRS and CDR2 YFSETQ. Using immunoSEQ multiplex PCR, the repertoire was profiled, and TCRdb retains in-frame clones only, with some absent. The sample contains about 1.1 million clones, 75% to 85% of which appear only once. The sequenced sample consisted of memory CD4+ T cells from PBMCs. Subset specified: CD45RA-negative fraction. V gene TRBV5-1 combines with J gene TRBJ2-5, with no clear D. This sequence originates from a man aged 18 to 30 in good health. Some clones in this sample may be carry-over from other donors' samples. The CDR3: CASSLNQETQYF. The CDR3 bases are TGCGCCAGCAGCTTGAACCAAGAGACCCAGTACTTC.